Below, 9 T cell receptor beta chains from the same sample are listed, as sequenced in a study of beta chain features in type 1 diabetes. Sequencing targeted expressed TCRB transcripts, as all isolated RNA had been reverse transcribed. TCRdb keeps only in-frame clones here, not all; method: immunoSEQ multiplex PCR. This table has 120,000 to 150,000 clones, around 51% appearing once. The sample was Tregs from blood. The receptors were sampled from a man younger than 35 in good health.

A word on this clone: One end of the junction is discordant with germline, which a read error may explain. The rearrangement joins TRBV19 to TRBJ1-5; no reliable D call. Germline V gene lookup returns CDR1 LNHDA and CDR2 SQIVND (reference sequence). CDR3 length: 14 residues. CDR3 amino acids: CASSIRYGNQPQHF. The DNA for the CDR3 is TGTGCCAGCAGTATCAGGTATGGCAATCAGCCCCAGCATTTT.

This clone is a singleton in its sample. The chain employs TRBV9 and TRBJ2-1; D gene unclear. Germline V gene data show CDR1 as SGDLS and CDR2 as YYNGEE. The CDR3 is made up of 13 amino acids. The V end was cut by 0 bases, the J end by 9 bases, with 10 bases between. The CDR3: CASSVATRSEQFF. The CDR3 nucleotides are TGTGCCAGCAGCGTAGCCACCCGTAGTGAGCAGTTCTTC.

This chain links TRBV5-1 with TRBJ2-1; perhaps TRBD2 as D (5 bases). Trimming took off 0 bases at V and 7 bases at J, with 17 bases between the two ends. This CDR3 is 16 amino acids long. Germline CDR1 is SGHRS and CDR2 is YFSETQ. CDR3 DNA sequence: TGCGCCAGCAGCTTGGGGAGGACCCCGGGGAAAAATGAGCAGTTCTTC. Its protein product is CASSLGRTPGKNEQFF.

The rearrangement joins TRBV9 to TRBJ2-3, with 9 bases matching TRBD1. The ends lost 4 bases at V and 5 bases at J; junction bases unmatched: 11. The CDR3 has 16 amino acids. CDR1 SGDLS and CDR2 YYNGEE come from the germline V gene. The CDR3 region has the DNA TGTGCCAGCAGCCCGAGACAGGGGGTTTGGGGAGATACGCAGTATTTT. Translating gives CASSPRQGVWGDTQYF.

The chain couples TRBV7-8 to TRBJ1-2; 9 nucleotides line up with TRBD1. Trimming took 4 bases from V and 6 from J; bases not matched to a gene: 3. The CDR3 has 13 residues. Germline CDR1 is SGHVS and CDR2 is FQNEAQ. The CDR3 bases are TGTGCCAGCAGCTACACAGGGGGCGATGGCTACACCTTC. Translated, it gives CASSYTGGDGYTF.

The chain carries TRBV14 and TRBJ1-1; 8 bases are shared with TRBD1. Germline lookup yields CDR1 SGHDN and CDR2 FVKESK. Germline trimming cut 4 bases from V and 0 bases from J; bases unmatched to any gene: 4. This CDR3 is 15 amino acids long. Here the CDR3 DNA reads TGTGCCAGCAGCCGCCGACAGGGGCTGAACACTGAAGCTTTCTTT. Amino acids: CASSRRQGLNTEAFF.

V usage is TRBV7-2 and J usage is TRBJ2-2; 8 bases line up with TRBD2. V was clipped by 5 bases and J by 6 bases; unmatched bases: 14. Germline V gene sequence: CDR1 SGHTA, CDR2 FQGNSA. The CDR3 runs to 17 residues. CDR3 amino acids: CASSRGGSSLGAGELFF. CDR3 DNA sequence: TGTGCCAGCAGCCGGGGGGGCTCCTCGCTCGGTGCCGGGGAGCTGTTTTTT.

The chain recombines TRBV4-3 with TRBJ1-1; the match to TRBD1 covers 8 bases. Germline V gene sequence: CDR1 LGHNA, CDR2 YSLEER. The CDR3 consists of 14 residues. The ends lost 2 bases at V and 2 bases at J; junction bases unmatched: 1. CDR3 residues: CASSQQGANTEAFF. CDR3 nucleotides: TGCGCCAGCAGCCAACAGGGGGCAAACACTGAAGCTTTCTTT.

Remarks on this clone: A junction boundary mismatches the germline segment, possibly from a read error. This chain links TRBV25-1 with TRBJ2-2; tentative D call: TRBD1 (6 bases). CDR1 and CDR2 (germline): MGHDK, SYGVNS. The CDR3 is 17 amino acids. The CDR3 is CAGSAYRRGQTTGELFF. The CDR3 DNA reads TGTGCCGGCAGTGCCTACCGCAGGGGTCAAACTACCGGGGAGCTGTTTTTT. Filled out from reference TRBV25-1 and TRBJ2-2, the complete variable domain reads EADIYQTPRYLVIGTGKKITLECSQTMGHDKMYWYQQDPGMELHLIHYSYGVNSTEKGDLSSESTVSRIRTEHFPLTLESARPSHTSQYLCAGSAYRRGQTTGELFFGEGSRLTVL.